A single sample is the source of the 26 T cell receptor beta chains below, sequenced in a study of T cells expressing NK-cell markers. TCRdb reprocessed the 5' RACE reads and stores each CDR3 protein as one record, lacking DNA. The data show about 170,000 distinct CDR3 sequences, and the top ten clones hold around 20%. The sequenced sample consisted of blood T cells: a sorted CD56 or NKG2C T cell subset, CD4+ or CD8+ T cells, or bulk PBMC T cells (not recorded which). These receptors were taken from a man aged 18 to 69 in good health.

V gene TRBV6-1 combines with J gene TRBJ1-6. Per the germline V gene, CDR1 is MNHNS and CDR2 is SASEGT. The CDR3 length is 16 residues. CDR3 residues: CASSEAWRSYNSPLHF.

The V call is TRBV6-6, the J call TRBJ2-2; TCRdb's D call of TRBD2 is untestable without DNA. Germline-derived CDR1 and CDR2 are MNHNY and SVGAGI (reference sequence). The length of the CDR3 is 12 residues. The CDR3 spells CASLASPGELFF.

The chain has TRBV28 and TRBJ2-3; as DNA is missing, the TRBD1 call by TCRdb cannot be tested. This CDR3 is 15 amino acids long. The germline CDR1 and CDR2 sequences are MDHEN and SYDVKM. CDR3 in amino acids: CASRPLGGSTDTQYF.

The chain couples TRBV9 to TRBJ2-5; absent DNA, TCRdb's TRBD2 call cannot be checked. CDR3 length: 17 amino acids. Germline lookup yields CDR1 SGDLS and CDR2 YYNGEE. The CDR3 sequence is CASSVGVAGAGGETQYF.

This rearrangement joins TRBV10-2 to TRBJ2-7; TCRdb calls TRBD1, which cannot be checked without DNA. In germline, CDR1 is WSHSY, CDR2 SAAADI. The CDR3 has 14 amino acids. The CDR3 is CASSDRGRSYEQYF.

The genes are TRBV19 and TRBJ1-2; the TRBD1 assignment by TCRdb is unverifiable without DNA. Germline V lookup: CDR1 LNHDA, CDR2 SQIVND (reference sequence). The CDR3 spans 15 residues. The CDR3 loop is CASSIATGGADGYTF.

V and J are TRBV28 and TRBJ2-5; TCRdb returns TRBD2, unconfirmable since there is no DNA. Looked up from germline, CDR1 is MDHEN and CDR2 is SYDVKM. The CDR3 has 14 amino acids. CDR3 residues: CASSFREGGETQYF.

The chain links TRBV7-9 to TRBJ2-5; TCRdb proposes TRBD1, but this gene call is untestable without DNA. Germline lookup yields CDR1 SEHNR and CDR2 FQNEAQ (reference sequence). The CDR3 has 17 residues. CDR3: CASSPTSDRRYQETQYF.

CDR3 loop: CASSIGFGGGFYNEQFF. The J gene is TRBJ2-1, the V gene TRBV19; TCRdb picks TRBD1, but there is no DNA to check that call. Germline CDR1 and CDR2: LNHDA and SQIVND (reference sequence). CDR3 size: 17 residues.

The CDR3: CATSTDSNEKLFF. The chain recombines TRBV15 with TRBJ1-4. The CDR3 has 13 amino acids. CDR1 and CDR2 (germline): LNHNV, YYDKDF (reference sequence).

This chain joins TRBV6-5 and TRBJ1-1. This CDR3 spans 11 amino acids. CDR1 is MNHEY, CDR2 SVGAGI, per germline. The CDR3 reads CASTQDAEAFF.

The CDR3 sequence is CSAPGTGNLDSTDTQYF. V gene TRBV29-1 combines with J gene TRBJ2-3; TCRdb indicates TRBD1, and absent DNA this call remains unverified. Germline CDR1 reads SQVTM; CDR2 reads ANQGSEA. This CDR3 region has 17 residues.

The J gene is TRBJ2-7, the V gene TRBV7-9; absent DNA, TCRdb's TRBD1 call cannot be checked. This CDR3 is built from 16 residues. Germline-derived CDR1 and CDR2 are SEHNR and FQNEAQ (reference sequence). The CDR3 loop reads CASSDGQETGLYEQYF.

The chain couples TRBV11-2 to TRBJ1-3. The CDR3 length is 19 residues. CDR1 SGHAT and CDR2 FQNNGV come from the germline V gene. CDR3 loop: CASSFGSDPSRWSGNTIYF.

The chain joins TRBV4-2 to TRBJ1-5; TCRdb's assignment of TRBD1 cannot be checked, as there is no DNA. CDR3 length: 15 residues. Germline CDR1 reads LGHNA; CDR2 reads YNFKEQ. CDR3 residues: CASSQDSIGGQPQHF.

The gene calls are TRBV6-5 and TRBJ2-6; TCRdb reports TRBD1, a call that lacks DNA to check it against. The CDR3 runs 17 residues. Germline values: CDR1 MNHEY, CDR2 SVGAGI. The chain's CDR3 is CASSSTGARSGANVLTF.

The chain has TRBV4-2 and TRBJ1-1. Germline V gene lookup returns CDR1 LGHNA and CDR2 YNFKEQ. This CDR3 has 14 residues. CDR3 amino acids: CASSVRTTTTEAFF.

The chain couples TRBV2 to TRBJ1-2; there is no DNA to check the TCRdb D call of TRBD1. Germline V CDR1 and CDR2: SNHLY, FYNNEI. This CDR3 has 14 residues. The CDR3 here is CASSERGGFYGYTF.

This chain's CDR3 is CASSLGLAPDTQYF. The chain links TRBV7-8 to TRBJ2-3. The CDR3 spans 14 residues. The germline CDR1 and CDR2 sequences are SGHVS and FQNEAQ.

The J gene is TRBJ1-2, the V gene TRBV19; TCRdb outputs TRBD1, but without DNA this stays unchecked. Germline values: CDR1 LNHDA, CDR2 SQIVND (reference sequence). CDR3 length equals 14 residues. The CDR3 loop is CASTMAQGLNGYTF.

The chain is built from TRBV5-8 and TRBJ1-5; TCRdb picks TRBD1, but there is no DNA to check that call. This CDR3 comprises 15 residues. Germline values: CDR1 SGHTS, CDR2 YDEGEE. The CDR3 sequence is CASSHPGFSNQPQHF.

The V gene is TRBV7-9, the J gene TRBJ1-1; TCRdb returns TRBD1, unconfirmable since there is no DNA. The length of the CDR3 is 14 residues. CDR1 SEHNR and CDR2 FQNEAQ come from the germline V gene (reference sequence). The CDR3 is CASRPGRSNTEAFF.

The chain has TRBV5-6 and TRBJ2-1; TCRdb outputs TRBD1, but without DNA this stays unchecked. The germline CDR1 and CDR2 sequences are SGHDT and YYEEEE. The CDR3 is made up of 17 amino acids. The CDR3 loop is CASSLVLGQSSYNEQFF.

The chain has TRBV5-1 and TRBJ2-1; TCRdb's assignment of TRBD2 cannot be checked, as there is no DNA. The CDR3 runs to 17 residues. From germline, CDR1 is SGHRS and CDR2 YFSETQ. CDR3 sequence: CASSQLPPRRLANEQFF. The variable domain in full, completed from reference TRBV5-1 and TRBJ2-1, reads KAGVTQTPRYLIKTRGQQVTLSCSPISGHRSVSWYQQTPGQGLQFLFEYFSETQRNKGNFPGRFSGRQFSNSRSEMNVSTLELGDSALYLCASSQLPPRRLANEQFFGPGTRLTVL.

The genes are TRBV4-2 and TRBJ2-7; the TRBD2 assignment by TCRdb is unverifiable without DNA. The CDR3 extends over 16 amino acids. The V gene's germline CDR1 is LGHNA and CDR2 YNFKEQ. CDR3: CASSQEKAGNSYEQYF.

The chain uses TRBV19 and TRBJ1-2. This CDR3 is 13 amino acids long. Germline CDR1 LNHDA, CDR2 SQIVND (reference sequence). The CDR3 sequence is CASLLDPRQGYTF.